This TCR beta chain was recorded in a study of blood T cell repertoires in COVID-19. The germline V gene encodes CDR1 SGHRS and CDR2 YFSETQ. The length of the CDR3 is 12 residues. V was shortened by 2 bases and J by 6 bases, with 6 bases between the two germline ends. Participants reported their clinical history, and cohort assignment relied on those reports. Sequencing was performed with immunoSEQ multiplex PCR; in TCRdb, only in-frame clones are kept and a portion is missing. The sample contains around 250,000 clones, 80% to 90% of which appear only once. The clonotype was recovered from a woman in her 50s who had recovered from COVID-19. Material for sequencing was PBMCs or T cells enriched from blood (not recorded which). This chain links TRBV5-1 with TRBJ2-1, with D unresolved. The CDR3 loop reads CASSLLLNEQFF. The CDR3, as DNA: TGCGCCAGCAGCTTACTTCTCAATGAGCAGTTCTTC.